A selection of T cell receptor beta chains follows, all from one sample in a study of beta chain features in type 1 diabetes. Profiling relied on immunoSEQ multiplex PCR, and the TCRdb table lists in-frame clones only, not all of them. The top ten clones hold 0.028% of a sample with a few hundred thousand clones, roughly 20% of them seen once. Sequenced: naive CD4+ T cells from blood. The receptors were gathered from a middle-aged woman with type 1 diabetes. The CDR3 runs from the conserved cysteine through the conserved F or W. A D gene is named only where the DNA matches it firmly. Clone size, where shown, is once, few, many, or a class for clones that have expanded.

-	-	TRBV6-5	TRBJ1-2	CASSYGMSRYTF	TGTGCCAGCAGTTACGGCATGTCCCGCTACACCTTC
-	few	TRBV10-3	TRBJ2-1	CASASRASSYNEQFF	TGTGCCTCCGCCTCGAGGGCCAGCTCCTACAATGAGCAGTTCTTC
-	-	TRBV18	TRBJ1-2	CASSQDRNNYGYTF	TGTGCCAGCTCCCAGGATCGGAATAACTATGGCTACACCTTC
-	-	TRBV18	TRBJ1-5	CASSPPAGDTNQPQHF	TGTGCCAGCTCACCACCGGCAGGGGACACAAATCAGCCCCAGCATTTT
-	-	TRBV7-9	TRBJ2-5	CASSPGVQETQYF	TGTGCCAGCAGCCCCGGGGTCCAAGAGACCCAGTACTTC
-	-	TRBV9	TRBJ2-1	CASSVAGGDYNEQFF	TGTGCCAGCAGCGTAGCTGGCGGCGACTACAATGAGCAGTTCTTC
TRBD1	few	TRBV29-1	TRBJ2-2	CSVAGQGSSDTGELFF	TGCAGCGTTGCGGGACAGGGATCATCGGACACCGGGGAGCTGTTTTTT
TRBD1	-	TRBV5-4	TRBJ2-1	CASSLGGTGGSGEQFF	TGTGCCAGCAGCTTGGGGGGGACAGGGGGATCGGGTGAGCAGTTCTTC
TRBD1	-	TRBV18	TRBJ2-7	CASSLGTAPYEQYF	TGTGCCAGCTCACTGGGGACAGCGCCTTACGAGCAGTACTTC
-	-	TRBV2	TRBJ2-5	CASNPAGETQYF	TGTGCCAGCAACCCAGCAGGAGAGACCCAGTACTTC
-	-	TRBV29-1	TRBJ1-5	CSVSSGASNQPQHF	TGCAGCGTTTCTAGTGGGGCTAGCAATCAGCCCCAGCATTTT
-	-	TRBV20-1	TRBJ1-1	CSAMSRGAFF	TGCAGTGCTATGTCTCGCGGGGCTTTCTTT
-	-	TRBV18	TRBJ2-3	CASSPQGYLTDTQYF	TGTGCCAGCTCACCTCAGGGGTACCTCACAGATACGCAGTATTTT
TRBD2	-	TRBV29-1	TRBJ2-2	CSVRTSANTGELFF	TGCAGCGTCCGGACTAGCGCGAACACCGGGGAGCTGTTTTTT
-	-	TRBV7-2	TRBJ1-6	CASSLSRASPLHF	TGTGCCAGCAGCTTAAGCAGGGCTTCACCCCTCCACTTT
-	few	TRBV5-6	TRBJ2-7	CASSHRRQVQPYEQYF	TGTGCCAGCAGCCACCGAAGACAGGTTCAACCCTACGAGCAGTACTTC
-	few	TRBV2	TRBJ1-1	CASSVEFTEAFF	TGTGCCAGCAGTGTGGAGTTCACTGAAGCTTTCTTT
TRBD2	few	TRBV7-2	TRBJ2-5	CASSLGVAGRQETQYF	TGTGCCAGCAGCCTCGGGGTAGCGGGACGCCAAGAGACCCAGTACTTC
TRBD2	-	TRBV5-4	TRBJ2-5	CASSYLGTTQETQYF	TGTGCCAGCAGCTACCTAGGGACTACTCAAGAGACCCAGTACTTC
-	few	TRBV19	TRBJ1-2	CASNSGTVPYGYTF	TGTGCCAGTAATTCTGGGACTGTGCCATATGGCTACACCTTC
TRBD1	few	TRBV18	TRBJ2-7	CASSPSDRVNEQYF	TGTGCCAGCTCACCATCCGACAGGGTAAACGAGCAGTACTTC
-	-	TRBV19	TRBJ1-2	CASSQGYGYTF	TGTGCCAGTAGCCAGGGGTATGGCTACACCTTC
-	-	TRBV25-1	TRBJ1-6	CASSAVQGQASPLHF	TGTGCCAGCAGCGCCGTCCAGGGGCAGGCTTCACCCCTCCACTTT
-	-	TRBV28	TRBJ1-2	CASSSAAYGYTF	TGTGCCAGCAGCTCCGCGGCATATGGCTACACCTTC
-	few	TRBV5-6	TRBJ1-1	CASSLWAGGDFF	TGTGCCAGCAGCTTATGGGCCGGAGGTGATTTCTTT
TRBD1	few	TRBV5-6	TRBJ2-1	CASSLIGGADNEQFF	TGTGCCAGCAGCTTGATAGGGGGCGCGGACAATGAGCAGTTCTTC
TRBD2	few	TRBV5-1	TRBJ2-7	CASRLAGGYEQYF	TGCGCCAGCAGGCTAGCGGGGGGCTACGAGCAGTACTTC
TRBD1	few	TRBV5-1	TRBJ2-1	CASSLTGQGTYNEQFF	TGCGCCAGCAGCTTGACGGGACAGGGGACCTACAATGAGCAGTTCTTC
-	few	TRBV12-5	TRBJ1-2	CASGLVRYRKSYGYTF	TGTGCTAGTGGTTTGGTACGGTACAGAAAGAGCTATGGCTACACCTTC
TRBD1	-	TRBV7-9	TRBJ2-7	CASSFGTAYEQYF	TGTGCCAGCAGCTTCGGGACAGCCTACGAGCAGTACTTC
-	-	TRBV5-1	TRBJ2-3	CASSSRTEGTDTQYF	TGCGCCAGCAGCTCAAGGACAGAGGGCACAGATACGCAGTATTTT
TRBD1	few	TRBV7-2	TRBJ2-7	CASSLADRAYEQYF	TGTGCCAGCAGCTTAGCGGACAGGGCCTACGAGCAGTACTTC
-	few	TRBV30	TRBJ2-1	CAWSPPGESNNEQFF	TGTGCCTGGAGCCCCCCAGGCGAAAGCAACAATGAGCAGTTCTTC
-	-	TRBV5-1	TRBJ1-2	CASSLAPGSDGYTF	TGCGCCAGCAGCTTGGCACCGGGGAGCGACGGCTACACCTTC
-	-	TRBV9	TRBJ1-2	CASSGSSYTF	TGTGCCAGCAGTGGTAGTTCCTACACCTTC
-	-	TRBV7-2	TRBJ2-7	CASSLTPGGGWQYF	TGTGCCAGCAGCCTAACCCCCGGCGGGGGCTGGCAGTACTTC
-	-	TRBV7-2	TRBJ2-5	CASSVPGAEQTQYF	TGTGCCAGCAGCGTTCCCGGAGCTGAGCAGACCCAGTACTTC
-	-	TRBV15	TRBJ2-5	CATAARVLLGKGETQYF	TGTGCCACCGCCGCCAGGGTGTTGCTGGGGAAGGGCGAGACCCAGTACTTC
-	-	TRBV18	TRBJ2-7	CASSPPQGGGNEQYF	TGTGCCAGCTCACCACCTCAGGGCGGAGGGAACGAGCAGTACTTC
-	few	TRBV7-3	TRBJ2-7	CASSPRGGAPEQYF	TGTGCCAGCAGCCCTAGAGGGGGGGCTCCCGAGCAGTACTTC
TRBD2	few	TRBV6-1	TRBJ2-5	CASSGSGRLREETQYF	TGTGCCAGCAGTGGTAGCGGGAGGTTGAGGGAAGAGACCCAGTACTTC
-	few	TRBV7-2	TRBJ1-1	CASSLGPPGLNTEAFF	TGTGCCAGCAGCTTAGGGCCGCCGGGACTAAACACTGAAGCTTTCTTT
TRBD1	few	TRBV5-1	TRBJ2-3	CASSFQAAGQGATDTQYF	TGCGCCAGCAGCTTTCAAGCGGCCGGACAGGGGGCAACAGATACGCAGTATTTT
-	-	TRBV23-1	TRBJ1-4	CASNPSERRNEKLFF	TGCGCCAGCAATCCATCGGAGAGGAGGAATGAAAAACTGTTTTTT
TRBD2	few	TRBV7-9	TRBJ2-7	CASSLAPGGEQYF	TGTGCCAGCAGCTTAGCGCCGGGGGGCGAGCAGTACTTC
TRBD1	-	TRBV28	TRBJ1-2	CASTLRSGGNGYTF	TGTGCCAGCACCCTACGTTCAGGGGGGAATGGCTACACCTTC
TRBD1	-	TRBV9	TRBJ2-3	CASSVLGQTSTDTQYF	TGTGCCAGCAGCGTTCTGGGACAGACTAGCACAGATACGCAGTATTTT
TRBD1	-	TRBV9	TRBJ2-7	CASSMGQGAYEQYF	TGTGCCAGCAGCATGGGACAGGGGGCCTACGAGCAGTACTTC